These T cell receptor beta chains were read from a single sample in a study of T cells in Graves' hyperthyroidism and ophthalmopathy. Using its own MiXCR run on the multiplex PCR reads, TCRdb lists one record per CDR3 protein. Of about 640,000 distinct CDR3 sequences in the sample, more than 20% were seen once. The sequenced material came from blood. Receptors were obtained from a man younger than 40 with Graves' ophthalmopathy. Both conserved end residues are part of each CDR3. Each record gives: clone size, D gene, V gene, J gene, CDR3 protein, CDR3 DNA. The D gene is left open where the match is weak. Only some rows state a clone size, as once, few, many or a class for expanded clones.

many	.	TRBV20-1	TRBJ1-1	CSARDRKGVPNTEAFF	TGCAGTGCTAGAGATCGGAAGGGTGTACCGAACACTGAAGCTTTCTTT
many	TRBD1	TRBV20-1	TRBJ1-1	CSAKTGRLEAFF	TGCAGTGCTAAGACAGGGAGGCTCGAAGCTTTCTTT
.	.	TRBV4-2	TRBJ2-1	CASSQDWPSPNEQFF	TGTGCCAGCAGCCAAGATTGGCCTAGCCCCAATGAGCAGTTCTTC
many	.	TRBV2	TRBJ2-1	CASSEAVYHRSNNEQFF	TGTGCCAGCAGTGAAGCAGTTTATCACAGATCAAACAATGAGCAGTTCTTC
.	TRBD2	TRBV3-1	TRBJ2-1	CASSPRGGDEQFF	TGTGCCAGCAGCCCCCGGGGGGGGGATGAGCAGTTCTTC
.	.	TRBV29-1	TRBJ1-2	CSVEERGQPYGYTF	TGCAGCGTTGAAGAGAGAGGTCAGCCATATGGCTACACCTTC
.	TRBD1	TRBV6-1	TRBJ1-1	CASSPRTGAEAFF	TGTGCCAGCAGTCCCAGGACAGGGGCGGAAGCTTTCTTT
many	TRBD1	TRBV11-3	TRBJ2-1	CASSFDRQGNEQFF	TGTGCCAGCAGCTTTGACCGACAGGGGAATGAGCAGTTCTTC
many	.	TRBV3-1	TRBJ1-2	CASSQEPGGRSYGYTF	TGTGCCAGCAGCCAAGAGCCCGGAGGCAGGAGCTATGGCTACACCTTC
.	.	TRBV10-3	TRBJ1-1	CAISELREAEAFF	TGTGCCATCAGTGAGTTGAGGGAAGCTGAAGCTTTCTTT
many	TRBD1	TRBV11-2	TRBJ2-7	CASSATGGGEQYF	TGTGCCAGCAGCGCGACAGGGGGAGGAGAGCAGTACTTC
many	.	TRBV11-1	TRBJ2-5	CASSLSGNEETQYF	TGTGCCAGCAGCTTATCTGGGAACGAAGAGACCCAGTACTTC
few	.	TRBV30	TRBJ1-6	CAWEDSNNSPLHF	TGTGCCTGGGAGGATTCGAATAATTCACCCCTCCACTTT
few	TRBD1	TRBV5-1	TRBJ2-7	CASSPGTGGWNEQYF	TGCGCCAGCAGCCCAGGGACAGGGGGTTGGAACGAGCAGTACTTC
many	.	TRBV6-1	TRBJ2-5	CASSWSAYQETQYF	TGTGCCAGCAGTTGGTCAGCCTACCAAGAGACCCAGTACTTC
many	TRBD2	TRBV28	TRBJ2-2	CASSWTSGSGGELFF	TGTGCCAGCAGCTGGACTAGCGGGAGTGGCGGGGAGCTGTTTTTT
many	.	TRBV12-3/TRBV12-4	TRBJ1-1	CASSPPTSNTEAFF	TGTGCCAGCAGTCCGCCGACATCGAACACTGAAGCTTTCTTT
few	.	TRBV9	TRBJ2-5	CASGSSAETQYF	TGTGCCAGCGGCTCCTCGGCGGAGACCCAGTACTTC
.	.	TRBV19	TRBJ1-2	CASSIGDYGYTF	TGTGCCAGTAGTATTGGGGACTATGGCTACACCTTC
few	TRBD1	TRBV18	TRBJ1-1	CASSPGSSQGDTEAFF	TGTGCCAGCTCACCAGGGTCCTCTCAGGGGGACACTGAAGCTTTCTTT